Listed below are T cell receptor beta chains from one sample, sequenced in a study of technical replicates of blood from several donors. Sequenced by immunoSEQ multiplex PCR; TCRdb stores in-frame clones only, minus some. The sample lists about 75,000 clones, around nine tenths occurring once. Sequenced sample: T cells isolated from PBMCs. All receptors derive from a human donor in good health. Both conserved end residues are part of each CDR3. The D gene is left open where the match is weak. Clone size is shown for a subset of rows, as once, few, many or a class of expanded clone.

D | J | V | size | CDR3 | DNA
TRBD1 | TRBJ2-7 | TRBV5-1 | - | CASSLGGGRYEQYF | TGCGCCAGCAGCTTGGGAGGGGGCCGCTACGAGCAGTACTTC
- | TRBJ1-4 | TRBV6-1 | - | CASSEGSGAWEKLFF | TGTGCCAGCAGTGAAGGGTCAGGGGCGTGGGAAAAACTGTTTTTT
TRBD1 | TRBJ2-7 | TRBV27 | - | CASPKDREPYEQYF | TGTGCCAGCCCCAAGGACAGGGAGCCCTACGAGCAGTACTTC
- | TRBJ2-1 | TRBV5-1 | - | CASSPIGQNEQFF | TGCGCCAGCAGCCCCATAGGACAGAATGAGCAGTTCTTC
- | TRBJ2-7 | TRBV28 | - | CASSLNGQSREQYF | TGTGCCAGCAGTTTAAATGGACAGTCCAGGGAGCAGTACTTC
- | TRBJ1-5 | TRBV10-2 | once | CASSGQGSNQPQHF | TGCGCCAGCAGTGGTCAGGGCAGCAATCAGCCCCAGCATTTT
TRBD1 | TRBJ1-5 | TRBV28 | once | CASSDRDQPQHF | TGTGCCAGCAGTGACAGGGATCAGCCCCAGCATTTT
TRBD2 | TRBJ2-7 | TRBV6-4 | - | CASSYRTSAPLGSYEQYF | TGTGCCAGCAGTTACAGGACTAGCGCACCGCTCGGTTCCTACGAGCAGTACTTC
- | TRBJ2-7 | TRBV5-1 | - | CASSFGGRPPYEQYF | TGCGCCAGCAGCTTCGGGGGTCGTCCGCCCTACGAGCAGTACTTC
- | TRBJ1-5 | TRBV5-1 | - | CATLGYGSGGGSNQPQHF | TGCGCCACCTTGGGGTATGGTAGCGGGGGAGGTAGCAATCAGCCCCAGCATTTT
- | TRBJ2-7 | TRBV5-1 | - | CASSLDGSGFYEQYF | TGCGCCAGCAGCTTGGACGGGAGTGGCTTCTACGAGCAGTACTTC
TRBD1 | TRBJ2-3 | TRBV18 | - | CASSHRQGASADTQYF | TGTGCCAGCTCACACAGACAGGGGGCGAGTGCGGATACGCAGTATTTT
- | TRBJ2-1 | TRBV11-3 | - | CASSLVSQNGLFF | TGTGCCAGCAGCTTAGTTTCCCAAAACGGTCTGTTCTTC
TRBD2 | TRBJ2-3 | TRBV6-1 | - | CASSEGLAVFSTDTQYF | TGTGCCAGCAGTGAAGGACTAGCGGTTTTTAGCACAGATACGCAGTATTTT
TRBD2 | TRBJ2-3 | TRBV27 | - | CASSDAFSGSFTDTQYF | TGTGCCAGCAGTGACGCGTTTAGCGGGAGTTTTACAGATACGCAGTATTTT
- | TRBJ2-1 | TRBV7-9 | - | CASSATVYNEQFF | TGTGCCAGCAGCGCCACAGTTTACAATGAGCAGTTCTTC
- | TRBJ2-1 | TRBV29-1 | - | CSDWTAQEQFF | TGCAGCGACTGGACAGCCCAAGAGCAGTTCTTC
TRBD2 | TRBJ2-1 | TRBV9 | - | CASSPPSGRAPEQFF | TGTGCCAGCAGCCCTCCTAGCGGGAGGGCCCCTGAGCAGTTCTTC
- | TRBJ1-5 | TRBV5-6 | - | CASSFLSSAEPQHF | TGTGCCAGCAGCTTCCTGTCCTCCGCGGAGCCCCAGCATTTT
TRBD1 | TRBJ1-1 | TRBV12-5 | - | CASGQGQGFLWNTEAFF | TGTGCTAGTGGGCAAGGACAGGGGTTTTTATGGAACACTGAAGCTTTCTTT
- | TRBJ2-7 | TRBV27 | - | CASNIAAGPVIEQYF | TGTGCCAGCAATATCGCGGCAGGGCCGGTGATCGAGCAGTACTTC
TRBD1 | TRBJ1-5 | TRBV19 | - | CASSQSTGQVGNQPQHF | TGTGCCAGTAGCCAGTCGACAGGACAGGTCGGCAATCAGCCCCAGCATTTT
- | TRBJ2-1 | TRBV9 | - | CASSVRFSGKYNEQFF | TGTGCCAGCAGCGTTAGGTTTAGCGGCAAATACAATGAGCAGTTCTTC
- | TRBJ2-7 | TRBV9 | once | CASSVSGGSYEQYF | TGTGCCAGCAGCGTCTCTGGCGGATCCTACGAGCAGTACTTC
- | TRBJ1-1 | TRBV6-5 | - | CASSSRAEAFF | TGTGCCAGCAGCTCCCGAGCTGAAGCTTTCTTT
- | TRBJ1-2 | TRBV5-6 | - | CASSTSGIRGYGYTF | TGTGCCAGCAGCACGTCGGGGATCCGGGGCTATGGCTACACCTTC
- | TRBJ1-3 | TRBV5-1 | - | CASSLVVGQGNTIYF | TGCGCCAGCAGCTTGGTAGTGGGACAAGGAAACACCATATATTTT
- | TRBJ2-5 | TRBV29-1 | - | CSVEELDQETQYF | TGCAGCGTTGAAGAACTAGATCAAGAGACCCAGTACTTC
- | TRBJ2-2 | TRBV9 | - | CATGGVAGELFF | TGTGCCACCGGGGGTGTAGCCGGGGAGCTGTTTTTT
- | TRBJ2-1 | TRBV6-1 | - | CASSEIAAIYNEQFF | TGTGCCAGCAGTGAAATAGCCGCGATCTACAATGAGCAGTTCTTC
TRBD2 | TRBJ2-7 | TRBV27 | - | CASSSRAGGPVREQYF | TGTGCCAGCAGTTCTAGAGCGGGAGGGCCTGTTAGAGAGCAGTACTTC
- | TRBJ1-4 | TRBV2 | - | CASNIGQEKLFF | TGTGCCAGCAATATCGGACAGGAAAAACTGTTTTTT
TRBD1 | TRBJ2-1 | TRBV13 | - | CASSRPGQGAFNEQFF | TGTGCCAGCAGCCGTCCCGGACAGGGGGCCTTCAATGAGCAGTTCTTC
- | TRBJ1-1 | TRBV7-3 | - | CASSLGAFNTEAFF | TGTGCCAGCAGCTTAGGGGCCTTTAACACTGAAGCTTTCTTT
TRBD1 | TRBJ2-7 | TRBV19 | - | CASSYGTGRLGEQYF | TGTGCCAGTAGCTATGGGACAGGGAGACTCGGCGAGCAGTACTTC